Listed below are T cell receptor beta chains from one sample, sequenced in a study of control samples from healthy donors and cancer patients. Measured with immunoSEQ multiplex PCR; TCRdb has only the in-frame clones, and not every one. The repertoire has roughly 100,000 clones, under 95% of them found once; the top ten carry 2% to 2.5%. Sequencing used blood. These receptor sequences come from a woman aged 18-30 years in good health. Both conserved end residues are part of each CDR3. The D gene is left open where the match is weak. The size field is filled for only some rows; it gives once, few, many or a size class.

16 | TRBJ2-7 | . | TRBV6-2/TRBV6-3 | TRBD1 | CASSPARQGTTYEQYF | TGTGCCAGCAGTCCCGCCCGACAGGGGACCACCTACGAGCAGTACTTC
14 | TRBJ2-3 | . | TRBV4-1 | TRBD2 | CASSQGPTSGAQYF | TGCGCCAGCAGCCAAGGCCCTACTAGCGGCGCGCAGTATTTT
13 | TRBJ2-1 | once | TRBV7-8 | . | CASSLMGSGEQFF | TGTGCCAGCAGCTTAATGGGGTCTGGTGAGCAGTTCTTC
13 | TRBJ1-6 | . | TRBV5-1 | . | CASSLGQNSPLHF | TGCGCCAGCAGCTTAGGACAGAATTCACCCCTCCACTTT
14 | TRBJ2-3 | . | TRBV24-1 | . | CATSQRRSTDTQYF | TGTGCCACCAGCCAAAGACGGAGCACAGATACGCAGTATTTT
19 | TRBJ2-2 | . | TRBV7-2 | TRBD2 | CASNKEPGLAVTNTGELFF | TGTGCCAGCAACAAAGAGCCGGGACTAGCGGTAACGAACACCGGGGAGCTGTTTTTT
14 | TRBJ2-7 | . | TRBV30 | . | CAWSVGQSSYEQYF | TGTGCCTGGAGTGTAGGACAGAGCTCCTACGAGCAGTACTTC
13 | TRBJ2-5 | once | TRBV19 | . | CASSIGGASTQYF | TGTGCCAGTAGTATAGGCGGGGCGTCGACCCAGTACTTC
14 | TRBJ2-1 | . | TRBV18 | . | CASSPRYTLGEQFF | TGTGCCAGCTCACCACGTTATACACTCGGTGAGCAGTTCTTC
12 | TRBJ1-2 | . | TRBV29-1 | . | CSVVGGKYGYTF | TGCAGCGTTGTCGGGGGAAAGTATGGCTACACCTTC
15 | TRBJ2-7 | . | TRBV3-1/TRBV3-2 | . | CASSQRRDRGYEQYF | TGTGCCAGCAGCCAAAGAAGAGACAGAGGCTACGAGCAGTACTTC
12 | TRBJ2-4 | . | TRBV7-2 | TRBD1 | CASSRTGEIQYF | TGTGCCAGCAGCCGGACAGGGGAGATTCAGTACTTC
15 | TRBJ1-3 | . | TRBV11-2 | . | CASNPSKGAGNTIYF | TGTGCCAGCAACCCATCTAAGGGGGCTGGAAACACCATATATTTT
14 | TRBJ1-2 | . | TRBV19 | TRBD1 | CASRLRGTGYGYTF | TGTGCCAGTAGATTACGAGGGACAGGCTATGGCTACACCTTC
15 | TRBJ2-3 | . | TRBV2 | . | CASSGGYPSTDTQYF | TGTGCCAGCAGTGGGGGCTACCCTAGCACAGATACGCAGTATTTT
14 | TRBJ1-2 | . | TRBV27 | . | CASSFGTRNYGYTF | TGTGCCAGCAGTTTCGGGACGCGGAACTATGGCTACACCTTC
15 | TRBJ1-2 | . | TRBV10-2 | . | CASSDTPGRGYGYTF | TGCGCCAGCAGTGATACGCCGGGCCGGGGATATGGCTACACCTTC
13 | TRBJ2-5 | . | TRBV24-1 | . | CATSLDSPGAQYF | TGTGCCACCAGCCTGGACAGCCCCGGGGCCCAGTACTTC
15 | TRBJ1-1 | . | TRBV14 | . | CASSQAPGINTEAFF | TGTGCCAGCAGCCAAGCCCCAGGGATAAACACTGAAGCTTTCTTT
15 | TRBJ1-1 | . | TRBV6-1 | TRBD1 | CASSNRQGAGTEAFF | TGTGCCAGCAGCAATCGACAGGGGGCGGGGACTGAAGCTTTCTTT
14 | TRBJ1-6 | medium-sized | TRBV4-2 | . | CASSPDGEYSPLHF | TGTGCCAGCAGCCCAGACGGGGAGTACTCACCCCTCCACTTT
13 | TRBJ1-2 | . | TRBV2 | . | CASQQEQIYGYTF | TGTGCCAGCCAACAGGAACAGATCTATGGCTACACCTTC
15 | TRBJ2-4 | once | TRBV10-3 | TRBD2 | CAISEAGGPKNIQYF | TGTGCCATCAGTGAGGCGGGGGGGCCGAAAAACATTCAGTACTTC
12 | TRBJ2-1 | . | TRBV5-1 | . | CASSLAGPEQFF | TGCGCCAGCAGCTTGGCGGGCCCAGAGCAGTTCTTC
15 | TRBJ2-1 | . | TRBV3-1/TRBV3-2 | TRBD2 | CASTKSGRSHNEQFF | TGTGCCAGCACCAAAAGCGGGAGGTCCCACAATGAGCAGTTCTTC
15 | TRBJ1-3 | . | TRBV2 | TRBD1 | CASRQTGGAGNTIYF | TGTGCCAGCAGGCAGACAGGGGGCGCGGGAAACACCATATATTTT
12 | TRBJ1-2 | . | TRBV6-5 | . | CASSFSTGGYTF | TGTGCCAGCAGTTTCTCCACGGGTGGCTACACCTTC
15 | TRBJ1-1 | . | TRBV30 | . | CAWSGTRRVGTEAFF | TGTGCCTGGAGCGGGACACGGCGTGTGGGCACTGAAGCTTTCTTT
15 | TRBJ2-5 | . | TRBV28 | . | CASSSTATVQETQYF | TGTGCCAGCAGTTCCACTGCGACAGTACAAGAGACCCAGTACTTC
15 | TRBJ2-1 | . | TRBV6-4 | TRBD2 | CASSDSSGSYNEQFF | TGTGCCAGCAGTGACTCGAGCGGGAGCTACAATGAGCAGTTCTTC
15 | TRBJ1-3 | . | TRBV11-2 | . | CASSVAGTSGNTIYF | TGTGCCAGCAGCGTAGCAGGGACCTCTGGAAACACCATATATTTT
13 | TRBJ1-2 | . | TRBV19 | TRBD1 | CASRDRENYGYTF | TGTGCCAGTAGAGACAGGGAGAACTATGGCTACACCTTC
12 | TRBJ1-2 | . | TRBV13 | TRBD1 | CASSLGTAILSF | TGTGCCAGCAGCCTCGGGACAGCTATTTTGTCCTTC
16 | TRBJ1-6 | . | TRBV6-4 | TRBD1 | CASKDQGDAYNSPLHF | TGTGCCAGCAAGGATCAGGGGGACGCCTATAATTCACCCCTCCACTTT
12 | TRBJ2-7 | . | TRBV7-9 | . | CASSPEGNGQYF | TGTGCCAGCAGCCCTGAAGGGAACGGGCAGTACTTC
12 | TRBJ2-2 | . | TRBV24-1 | . | CATSRIGGELFF | TGTGCCACCAGTAGGATAGGCGGGGAGCTGTTTTTT
14 | TRBJ2-7 | . | TRBV4-2 | TRBD2 | CASSHPGLTYEQYF | TGTGCCAGCAGCCACCCGGGACTAACCTACGAGCAGTACTTC
13 | TRBJ2-7 | . | TRBV6-2/TRBV6-3 | . | CASSYLASYEQYF | TGTGCCAGCAGTTACCTGGCATCCTACGAGCAGTACTTC
16 | TRBJ2-1 | once | TRBV4-3 | . | CASSQDWGGTYNEQFF | TGCGCCAGCAGCCAAGATTGGGGCGGAACCTACAATGAGCAGTTCTTC
16 | TRBJ2-3 | . | TRBV24-1 | . | CATQSPGTSRWDTQYF | TGTGCCACCCAAAGCCCCGGGACTTCCCGATGGGATACGCAGTATTTT
15 | TRBJ1-4 | . | TRBV19 | . | CASSIVQGMREKLFF | TGTGCCAGTAGTATAGTACAGGGCATGCGAGAAAAACTGTTTTTT
15 | TRBJ2-4 | . | TRBV12-2 | . | CAAQISGSRGNIQYF | TGTGCAGCCCAAATAAGTGGCAGTAGAGGAAACATTCAGTACTTC
16 | TRBJ2-1 | few | TRBV19 | TRBD2 | CASSIWGLAGGSEQFF | TGTGCCAGTAGTATCTGGGGACTAGCGGGAGGGAGTGAGCAGTTCTTC
14 | TRBJ1-2 | . | TRBV5-4 | . | CASSSNFRGGGYTF | TGTGCCAGCAGCTCAAATTTCCGGGGGGGCGGCTACACCTTC
15 | TRBJ1-2 | . | TRBV7-2 | . | CASSLVVGGEGGYTF | TGTGCCAGCAGCTTAGTGGTAGGGGGTGAGGGCGGCTACACCTTC
14 | TRBJ1-6 | . | TRBV5-1 | . | CASSLGGGESPLHF | TGCGCCAGCAGCTTGGGAGGGGGAGAGTCACCCCTCCACTTT
13 | TRBJ1-4 | . | TRBV2 | . | CASGPEVNEKLFF | TGTGCCAGCGGGCCAGAAGTTAATGAAAAACTGTTTTTT
12 | TRBJ2-1 | . | TRBV5-3 | . | CARNHGLRGQFF | TGTGCCAGAAACCACGGGCTCAGGGGGCAGTTCTTC
14 | TRBJ1-4 | once | TRBV5-1 | TRBD1 | CASSRGKDREGLFF | TGCGCCAGCAGCCGAGGGAAGGACAGGGAGGGACTGTTTTTT
13 | TRBJ2-3 | once | TRBV5-1 | . | CASSAKGGNTQYF | TGCGCCAGCAGCGCAAAGGGGGGAAATACGCAGTATTTT
17 | TRBJ2-3 | . | TRBV27 | TRBD2 | CASSLAGGRPTTDTQYF | TGTGCCAGCAGTTTAGCCGGGGGGAGACCTACCACAGATACGCAGTATTTT
13 | TRBJ1-2 | . | TRBV5-4 | . | CASSLRQSYGYTF | TGTGCCAGCAGCTTGAGACAGTCCTATGGCTACACCTTC
15 | TRBJ1-2 | once | TRBV5-6 | . | CASSRPPEGAHGYTF | TGTGCCAGCAGCCGCCCCCCGGAAGGGGCTCATGGCTACACCTTC
15 | TRBJ1-6 | once | TRBV5-1 | . | CASSTGSSYNSPLHF | TGCGCCAGCAGCACGGGTAGCTCCTATAATTCACCCCTCCACTTT
15 | TRBJ1-5 | few | TRBV19 | TRBD1 | CASSTQGAGGQPQHF | TGTGCCAGTAGTACCCAGGGGGCTGGAGGGCAGCCCCAGCATTTT
14 | TRBJ2-7 | few | TRBV6-2/TRBV6-3 | . | CASSYSAGSYEQYF | TGTGCCAGCAGTTACTCGGCAGGTTCCTACGAGCAGTACTTC